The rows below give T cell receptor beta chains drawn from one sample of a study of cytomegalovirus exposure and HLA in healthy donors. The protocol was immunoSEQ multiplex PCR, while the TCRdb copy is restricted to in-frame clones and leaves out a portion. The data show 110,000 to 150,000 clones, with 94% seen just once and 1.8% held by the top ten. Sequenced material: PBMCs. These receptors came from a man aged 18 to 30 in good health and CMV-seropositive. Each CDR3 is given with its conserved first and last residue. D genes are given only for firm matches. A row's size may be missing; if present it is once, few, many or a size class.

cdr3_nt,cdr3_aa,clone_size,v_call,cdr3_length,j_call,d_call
TGCGCCAGCAGCTCCTCCCCGGGGGGGAGCTATGGCTACACCTTC,CASSSSPGGSYGYTF,once,TRBV4-1,15,TRBJ1-2,-
TGTGCCAGCAGCACTGTAGGCGGGAGCAACGAGCAGTACTTC,CASSTVGGSNEQYF,-,TRBV28,14,TRBJ2-7,TRBD2
TGTGCCAGCGGAGACCACAGGGGGCGCTCGTACAATGAGCAGTTCTTC,CASGDHRGRSYNEQFF,-,TRBV6-6,16,TRBJ2-1,TRBD1
TGTGCCATCAGTGCGGGACAGGTGACCGGGGAGCTGTTTTTT,CAISAGQVTGELFF,-,TRBV10-3,14,TRBJ2-2,TRBD1
TGTGCCAGCAGCTTAGGAACAGGGGGACGTAATTCACCCCTCCACTTT,CASSLGTGGRNSPLHF,-,TRBV7-8,16,TRBJ1-6,TRBD1
TGTGCCAGCAGCTTAGCCTTTACAGGCAGTATTAGCACAGATACGCAGTATTTT,CASSLAFTGSISTDTQYF,-,TRBV7-9,18,TRBJ2-3,-
TGTGCCAGCAGCTCATTCCGGGACAGGGGGGTTCGGCACGAGCAGTACTTC,CASSSFRDRGVRHEQYF,-,TRBV5-6,17,TRBJ2-7,TRBD1
TGTGCCAGCAGTGATCCGAGGGGGGGAGGGCTGACCGCGAACACCGGGGAGCTGTTTTTT,CASSDPRGGGLTANTGELFF,few,TRBV2,20,TRBJ2-2,-
TGTGCCAGCAGTTTGGGAGGAGAAGAGCAGTTCTTC,CASSLGGEEQFF,-,TRBV6-5,12,TRBJ2-1,-
TGCGCCAGCAGCTTCGACAGGGGTGGTGAAAAACTGTTTTTT,CASSFDRGGEKLFF,-,TRBV5-1,14,TRBJ1-4,TRBD1
TGTGCCAGCAGGCGTCGACAGCTTTCAACTAATGAAAAACTGTTTTTT,CASRRRQLSTNEKLFF,-,TRBV2,16,TRBJ1-4,-
TGTGCCAGCAGCTTCAATGCGGGAACGAACACCGGGGAGCTGTTTTTT,CASSFNAGTNTGELFF,-,TRBV7-8,16,TRBJ2-2,-
TGCGCCAGCAGCCAAGATCCCCAGGGCCGGAGCAATCAGCCCCAGCATTTT,CASSQDPQGRSNQPQHF,-,TRBV4-1,17,TRBJ1-5,-
TGTGCCAGCGAGGGCACCGTAGCCTATAATTCACCCCTCCACTTT,CASEGTVAYNSPLHF,once,TRBV6-1,15,TRBJ1-6,-
TGTGCCAGTAGTACGACTAGCGGGAACTACAATGAGCAGTTCTTC,CASSTTSGNYNEQFF,-,TRBV19,15,TRBJ2-1,TRBD2
TGTGCCAGCAGCGCGTCCCGGGGGACAGATACGCAGTATTTT,CASSASRGTDTQYF,-,TRBV2,14,TRBJ2-3,-
TGTGCCAGCAGTTTATATAGGGGCTCCTACGAGCAGTACTTC,CASSLYRGSYEQYF,-,TRBV28,14,TRBJ2-7,-
TGTGCCAGCAGTGAATACGACAGCTTACTCGCAGATACGCAGTATTTT,CASSEYDSLLADTQYF,-,TRBV2,16,TRBJ2-3,-
TGTGCCAGCAGTGTGGGACTAGCGGGAAACACAGATACGCAGTATTTT,CASSVGLAGNTDTQYF,-,TRBV2,16,TRBJ2-3,TRBD2
TGTGCCAGCAGCCCTGCAGGGGGCACCGGGGAGCTGTTTTTT,CASSPAGGTGELFF,-,TRBV5-4,14,TRBJ2-2,TRBD1
TGCAGCGTGGAAAGGGGTGAGACGGCTGAAGCTTTCTTT,CSVERGETAEAFF,-,TRBV29-1,13,TRBJ1-1,-
TGTGCCAGCAGGGTAGCAGGGGTGGATTTCTACGAGCAGTACTTC,CASRVAGVDFYEQYF,-,TRBV27,15,TRBJ2-7,-
TGTGCCAGCAGCTTGAACCCGACAGCAACCGGGGAGCTGTTTTTT,CASSLNPTATGELFF,once,TRBV11-2,15,TRBJ2-2,-
TGTGCCAGTTCTCCAGATCACACCGGGGAGCTGTTTTTT,CASSPDHTGELFF,once,TRBV19,13,TRBJ2-2,-
TGTGCCAGCAGCTTCGGGACATCCCAGGGGGAGCAGTACTTC,CASSFGTSQGEQYF,few,TRBV7-9,14,TRBJ2-7,-
TGTGCCAGCAGTATGCAGACACTGAATGAAAAACTGTTTTTT,CASSMQTLNEKLFF,-,TRBV2,14,TRBJ1-4,-
TGTGCCAGCAGTCAGGGTTTCACAGATACGCAGTATTTT,CASSQGFTDTQYF,-,TRBV2,13,TRBJ2-3,-
TGTGCCAGCAACTTAGCGGGATTACGGAACAATGAGCAGTTCTTC,CASNLAGLRNNEQFF,-,TRBV28,15,TRBJ2-1,TRBD2
TGTGCCAGCAGCATGCAGGGGATTGGAAACACCATATATTTT,CASSMQGIGNTIYF,-,TRBV7-9,14,TRBJ1-3,-
TGTGCCAGCAGCGTAGAAACAGGGGCTTCCTACGAGCAGTACTTC,CASSVETGASYEQYF,once,TRBV9,15,TRBJ2-7,TRBD1
TGTGCCAGCAGTGAAGAGAGAGGGAACTACGAGCAGTACTTC,CASSEERGNYEQYF,-,TRBV6-1,14,TRBJ2-7,-
TGTGCCAGCAGCCCCCCCGGCGGGATGTATGGCTACACCTTC,CASSPPGGMYGYTF,-,TRBV7-9,14,TRBJ1-2,-
TGTGCCACCCGAGTAAGGGGTACCTATGGCTACACCTTC,CATRVRGTYGYTF,-,TRBV6-1,13,TRBJ1-2,-
TGTGCCAGCATAGAAGCTGAGAGCTCCTACAATGAGCAGTTCTTC,CASIEAESSYNEQFF,-,TRBV2,15,TRBJ2-1,-
TGTGCCAGCAGCTTAGTTGGGCCCTACAATGAGCAGTTCTTC,CASSLVGPYNEQFF,-,TRBV7-9,14,TRBJ2-1,-
TGTGCCAGTAGTATCGGGGGTAGCACTGAAGCTTTCTTT,CASSIGGSTEAFF,-,TRBV19,13,TRBJ1-1,-
TGTGCCAGCAGCGAAACTCGGGGTGGCAATCAGCCCCAGCATTTT,CASSETRGGNQPQHF,-,TRBV2,15,TRBJ1-5,-
TGTGCCAGCAGTGAGTATCGGGACTCCGGCTACGAGCAGTACTTC,CASSEYRDSGYEQYF,-,TRBV27,15,TRBJ2-7,-
TGTGCCAGCACCCACTACGGTTCGGTGAACACCGGGGAGCTGTTTTTT,CASTHYGSVNTGELFF,-,TRBV11-2,16,TRBJ2-2,-
TGTGCCAGCAGCAGACTATACTCCTACGAGCAGTACTTC,CASSRLYSYEQYF,-,TRBV6-6,13,TRBJ2-7,-
TGTGCCAGCAGCTTAGCGGGAGTGGGCACAGATACGCAGTATTTT,CASSLAGVGTDTQYF,-,TRBV11-2,15,TRBJ2-3,-
TGTGCCAGCAGTGAAGCGAGAATAGGACAGGGGGTTTTCTCTGGAAACACCATATATTTT,CASSEARIGQGVFSGNTIYF,-,TRBV6-1,20,TRBJ1-3,TRBD1
TGTGCCAGCACCCCGGGGACACCCTACGAGCAGTACTTC,CASTPGTPYEQYF,-,TRBV28,13,TRBJ2-7,-
TGTGCCAGCAGCCCCCTTAGCGGCTCTTACAATGAGCAGTTCTTC,CASSPLSGSYNEQFF,-,TRBV9,15,TRBJ2-1,-
TGTGCCAGCGCCCAAACAGGCTTTTATAGCAATCAGCCCCAGCATTTT,CASAQTGFYSNQPQHF,-,TRBV28,16,TRBJ1-5,-
TGTGCCAGCACCCCCGGGTATGGCTACACCTTC,CASTPGYGYTF,-,TRBV28,11,TRBJ1-2,-
TGTGCCAGCAGTTACTCAACAGTGTCCGGGAACACTGAAGCTTTCTTT,CASSYSTVSGNTEAFF,-,TRBV6-6,16,TRBJ1-1,-
TGTGCCAGCAGTGATTGGGACAGGACGAACACTGAAGCTTTCTTT,CASSDWDRTNTEAFF,once,TRBV2,15,TRBJ1-1,TRBD1
TGTGCCAGTAGTATTAATCGGGCTAGCGGCCTTTACAATGAGCAGTTCTTC,CASSINRASGLYNEQFF,-,TRBV19,17,TRBJ2-1,TRBD2
TGTGCCAGCAGTGAAGCTTCGGGAGCGCTTGAGACCCAGTACTTC,CASSEASGALETQYF,few,TRBV2,15,TRBJ2-5,-
TGTGCCACGGCCAACAGGGAGGGCTACGAGCAGTACTTC,CATANREGYEQYF,-,TRBV15,13,TRBJ2-7,-
TGTGCCAGCAGCTTACCGGGGGGGCTAGCGGGAAGGAGCGAGCAGTACTTC,CASSLPGGLAGRSEQYF,-,TRBV7-8,17,TRBJ2-7,TRBD2
TGTGCCAGCACTCTAAGTAGCGCGGGCCGGGAGACCCAGTACTTC,CASTLSSAGRETQYF,-,TRBV13,15,TRBJ2-5,-
TGCGCCAGCAGCTCCCCGGACAGCTCCTACGAGCAGTACTTC,CASSSPDSSYEQYF,once,TRBV5-1,14,TRBJ2-7,-